This passage covers 17 T cell receptor beta chains from one sample sequenced in a study of CD8 T cells in Susac syndrome. Roughly 0.45 to 1 ug RNA was reverse transcribed with random hexamers. Using its own MiXCR run on the immunoSEQ multiplex PCR reads, TCRdb lists one record per CDR3 protein. The data show just over 150,000 distinct CDR3 sequences, roughly 95% seen once. Sequenced sample: CD8+ T cells from PBMCs. The receptors shown here come from a human donor with multiple sclerosis.

The chain recombines TRBV13 with TRBJ2-1; 8 positions match TRBD2. V lost 2 bases, J lost 0 bases, and 9 bases stayed unmatched. The CDR3 contains 18 residues. Germline-derived CDR1 and CDR2 are PRHDT and FYEKMQ (reference sequence). CDR3 residues: CASSLSPSGGYSYNEQFF. The CDR3 DNA reads as TGTGCCAGCAGCTTATCCCCCAGCGGGGGCTACTCCTACAATGAGCAGTTCTTC.

The chain is built from TRBV11-2 and TRBJ2-1, with D uncertain. The CDR3 covers 14 residues. Germline lookup yields CDR1 SGHAT and CDR2 FQNNGV. V was clipped by 5 bases and J by 7 bases, with 15 bases between them. CDR3: CASSGIFVPNEQFF. The CDR3 bases are TGTGCCAGCAGCGGAATATTTGTTCCGAATGAGCAGTTCTTC.

The rearrangement links TRBV29-1 to TRBJ2-7; no firm D call. The CDR3 sequence is 12 residues long. Germline values: CDR1 SQVTM, CDR2 ANQGSEA. Trimming removed 6 bases from V and 3 bases from J, with 12 bases in between. The CDR3 sequence: CSVRGGYYEQYF. The CDR3 DNA follows: TGCAGCGTCCGTGGCGGATACTACGAGCAGTACTTC.

V usage is TRBV5-6 and J usage is TRBJ2-1; D gene unclear. This CDR3 has 13 amino acids. V lost 4 bases to trimming and J lost 0 bases, with 5 bases between them. Germline-derived CDR1 and CDR2 are SGHDT and YYEEEE. CDR3: CASSQSSYNEQFF. The CDR3, as DNA: TGTGCCAGCAGCCAAAGCTCCTACAATGAGCAGTTCTTC.

The rearrangement joins TRBV30 to TRBJ2-1; 7 bases line up with TRBD1. The CDR3 loop spans 14 amino acids. Germline loops: CDR1 GTSNPN, CDR2 SVGIG (reference sequence). J was trimmed by 4 bases and V by 3 bases; bases with no gene match: 6. The CDR3 here is CAWSPGQAYNEQFF. Written as DNA, the CDR3 is TGTGCCTGGAGCCCAGGACAGGCTTACAATGAGCAGTTCTTC.

The chain recombines TRBV15 with TRBJ2-7; the D gene could be TRBD1 or TRBD2 (7 bases each). V was shortened by 5 bases and J by 3 bases, with 11 bases between the two germline ends. The germline CDR1 and CDR2 sequences are LNHNV and YYDKDF (reference sequence). This CDR3 region has 13 residues. This CDR3 is CATSQGGDYEQYF. The CDR3 DNA reads as TGTGCCACCAGCCAGGGGGGGGACTACGAGCAGTACTTC.

The chain employs TRBV12-3 or TRBV12-4 and TRBJ1-6, with D maybe TRBD1 (6 bases). Deletions cut 3 bases from V and 2 bases from J, with 8 bases between. The CDR3 is made up of 15 amino acids. CDR3 DNA sequence: TGTGCCAGCAGTTTGAGGGACACCTATAATTCACCCCTCCACTTT. Its translation is CASSLRDTYNSPLHF.

The CDR3 protein is CASSPDGGVQDTQYF. DNA of the CDR3: TGTGCCAGCAGCCCGGACGGCGGGGTACAGGATACGCAGTATTTT. This chain joins TRBV9 and TRBJ2-3, with a weak D call TRBD2 (6 bases). V was clipped by 4 bases and J by 6 bases, with 18 bases between them. Germline V gene lookup returns CDR1 SGDLS and CDR2 YYNGEE. The CDR3 runs to 15 residues. The whole variable domain, remainder taken from reference TRBV9 and TRBJ2-3, is DSGVTQTPKHLITATGQRVTLRCSPRSGDLSVYWYQQSLDQGLQFLIQYYNGEERAKGNILERFSAQQFPDLHSELNLSSLELGDSALYFCASSPDGGVQDTQYFGPGTRLTVL.

The chain uses TRBV20-1 and TRBJ2-1; D is undetermined. The germline V gene encodes CDR1 DFQATT and CDR2 SNEGSKA (reference sequence). Trimming removed 6 bases from V and 9 bases from J, with 12 bases in between. The CDR3 is 11 residues long. The CDR3 coding sequence is TGCAGTGCCCCCAGGAAGGCTGAGCAGTTCTTC. Its protein is CSAPRKAEQFF.

The CDR3 region is CSARDPANYGYTF. CDR3 bases: TGCAGTGCTAGAGATCCGGCTAACTATGGCTACACCTTC. V and J are TRBV20-1 and TRBJ1-2; D is ambiguous. CDR1 DFQATT and CDR2 SNEGSKA come from the germline V gene (reference sequence). Trimming shortened V by 0 bases and J by 0 bases, and 5 bases separated the two germline ends. This CDR3 has 13 amino acids.

This chain joins TRBV6-4 and TRBJ2-1; D perhaps matches TRBD2 (5 bases). V was pared by 2 bases and J by 0 bases, with 8 bases between. The CDR3 covers 15 residues. Germline V gene lookup returns CDR1 MRHNA and CDR2 SNTAGT. CDR3 sequence (DNA): TGTGCCAGCAGTGACAGCGGTAGCTCCTACAATGAGCAGTTCTTC. This codes for CASSDSGSSYNEQFF.

The chain uses TRBV7-2 and TRBJ2-7; 7 nucleotides match TRBD1. The junction had 8 bases not matched to a gene; V was cut back by 5 bases and J by 4 bases. The CDR3 length is 14 residues. Germline CDR1 reads SGHTA; CDR2 reads FQGNSA. The CDR3 DNA follows: TGTGCCAGCAGCCCCCGGGACAGCTATTACGAGCAGTACTTC. It translates to CASSPRDSYYEQYF.

V and J are TRBV2 and TRBJ2-3; D not resolved. Germline-derived CDR1 and CDR2 are SNHLY and FYNNEI. V dropped 7 bases and J dropped 4 bases, with 9 bases sitting between them. This CDR3 contains 12 residues. CDR3 sequence: CASTELPDTQYF. In DNA, the CDR3 is TGTGCCAGCACCGAGCTTCCAGATACGCAGTATTTT.

The chain couples TRBV4-1 to TRBJ2-2, with 9 bases lining up with TRBD1. Per the germline V gene, CDR1 is MGHRA and CDR2 is YSYEKL. V gave up 4 bases and J gave up 7 bases; unmatched junction bases: 13. The CDR3 has 17 amino acids. CDR3 in amino acids: CASSPVVTGGLVGELFF. CDR3 in DNA: TGCGCCAGCAGCCCGGTAGTGACAGGGGGTCTGGTCGGGGAGCTGTTTTTT.

The V gene is TRBV5-6, the J gene TRBJ2-3, with TRBD2 as a possible D gene (6 bases). CDR1 is SGHDT, CDR2 YYEEEE, per germline. This CDR3 region has 14 residues. V was pared by 0 bases and J by 4 bases, with 9 bases between. The DNA of the CDR3 is TGTGCCAGCAGCTTGGTCGGGGAGGCAGATACGCAGTATTTT. It codes for CASSLVGEADTQYF.

The chain uses TRBV9 and TRBJ1-1; 10 bases are shared with TRBD1. The CDR3 has 14 amino acids. The V and J ends lost 4 bases and 6 bases, in that order; junction bases with no gene match: 6. The germline CDR1 and CDR2 sequences are SGDLS and YYNGEE. The CDR3 region has the DNA TGTGCCAGCAGCCCGACAGGGGGCTGGCCTGAAGCTTTCTTT. Translation gives CASSPTGGWPEAFF.

On this clonotype itself: An end of the junction differs from the germline gene, which may be a read error. V gene TRBV20-1 combines with J gene TRBJ1-4, with D perhaps matching TRBD1 (6 bases). This CDR3 contains 10 residues. The germline CDR1 and CDR2 sequences are DFQATT and SNEGSKA (reference sequence). The CDR3 loop is CSAAAGTLVF. The CDR3 nucleotides are TGCAGTGCCGCCGCTGGGACATTAGTTTTT.